Shown below are 30 T cell receptor beta chains from a single sample sequenced in a study of blood T cell repertoires in COVID-19. Using immunoSEQ multiplex PCR, the repertoire was profiled, and TCRdb retains in-frame clones only, with some absent. The sample gives over 100,000 clones, around nine tenths of which show up once; over 9.5% is in the top ten. The sequenced sample was peripheral blood. Receptors were obtained from a woman aged 70-85 years with COVID-19, enrolled during active disease.

The chain has TRBV6-2 or TRBV6-3 and TRBJ1-2; D ambiguous. Per the germline V gene, CDR1 is MNHEY and CDR2 is SVGEGT. Trimming cost V 0 bases and J 11 bases, with 13 bases left between them. The CDR3 is 13 amino acids. The CDR3 spells CASSYSPAWQYTF. The CDR3 coding sequence is TGTGCCAGCAGTTACTCCCCTGCATGGCAGTACACCTTC.

The V gene is TRBV6-1, the J gene TRBJ1-3; TRBD1 agrees at 11 bases. Per germline, CDR1 MNHNS and CDR2 SASEGT. J gave up 4 bases and V 4 bases, and 9 bases lay outside the gene matches. The length of the CDR3 is 17 residues. The CDR3 spells CASSAWTGGDSGNTIYF. The DNA for the CDR3 is TGTGCCAGCAGTGCCTGGACAGGGGGCGATTCCGGAAACACCATATATTTT.

This rearrangement joins TRBV4-2 to TRBJ1-3; no clear D gene. The CDR3 has 16 residues. Per the germline V gene, CDR1 is LGHNA and CDR2 is YNFKEQ. Trimming shortened V by 0 bases and J by 0 bases, and 9 bases separated the two germline ends. For the CDR3, the DNA is TGTGCCAGCAGCCAAGAGGGCAGTCTCTCTGGAAACACCATATATTTT. Translation gives CASSQEGSLSGNTIYF.

This clone was seen just once. This sequence joins TRBV6-5 and TRBJ1-5; D remains ambiguous. CDR1 is MNHEY, CDR2 SVGAGI, per germline. Trimming removed 6 bases at V and 8 bases at J, with 17 bases between. The CDR3 totals 14 residues. CDR3 sequence (DNA): TGTGCCAGCAGCAGAGGGTTTTTAGTGGAGCCCCAGCATTTT. This translates into CASSRGFLVEPQHF.

The rearrangement links TRBV27 to TRBJ1-2; D not resolved. Trimming stripped 3 bases from V and 4 bases from J, with 12 bases between. Germline V gene lookup returns CDR1 MNHEY and CDR2 SMNVEV (reference sequence). This CDR3 is built from 14 residues. The CDR3 nucleotides are TGTGCCAGCAGTTTCGCTAGCCCCCCCTATGGCTACACCTTC. This sequence encodes CASSFASPPYGYTF.

The V call is TRBV5-1, the J call TRBJ1-4; D call uncertain. The CDR3 runs to 14 residues. Germline V gene lookup returns CDR1 SGHRS and CDR2 YFSETQ. The germline V and J ends were trimmed by 0 bases and 0 bases, with 3 bases remaining between them. In DNA form, the CDR3 reads TGCGCCAGCAGCTTGGAGCCAACTAATGAAAAACTGTTTTTT. It is translated as CASSLEPTNEKLFF.

The chain recombines TRBV7-2 with TRBJ2-7, with 10 bases that match TRBD2. Losses at the gene ends were 1 base for V and 5 bases for J; bases not matched to a gene: 11. The germline V gene encodes CDR1 SGHTA and CDR2 FQGNSA. This CDR3 spans 17 amino acids. The CDR3 bases are TGTGCCAGCAGCTTAGTCAGCGGGGGGGCCTCCGGCCACGAGCAGTACTTC. It encodes CASSLVSGGASGHEQYF.

The chain is built from TRBV6-5 and TRBJ1-6; D ambiguous. V shed 1 base and J shed 7 bases, with 11 bases lying between them. Germline V gives CDR1 MNHEY, CDR2 SVGAGI. The CDR3 contains 15 residues. This CDR3 is CASSYLMRRNSPLHF. The CDR3 DNA reads TGTGCCAGCAGTTACTTAATGAGGCGGAATTCACCCCTCCACTTT.

This sequence joins TRBV2 and TRBJ2-3; 12 bases are shared with TRBD2. CDR1 is SNHLY, CDR2 FYNNEI, per germline. This CDR3 comprises 14 residues. V was pared by 6 bases and J by 5 bases, with 3 bases of the junction left unmatched. The CDR3 reads CASSPGLAGDTQYF. Here the CDR3 DNA reads TGTGCCAGCAGCCCGGGACTAGCGGGAGATACGCAGTATTTT.

The CDR3: CASSPGDRGNSPLHF. DNA of the CDR3: TGTGCCAGCAGTCCGGGGGACAGGGGTAATTCACCCCTCCACTTT. J is TRBJ1-6 and V is TRBV28; 10 bases are shared with TRBD1. Germline CDR1 and CDR2: MDHEN and SYDVKM. V dropped 5 bases and J dropped 6; count of bases not matched to a gene: 4. This CDR3 comprises 15 residues.

V is TRBV5-4 and J is TRBJ2-3, with 9 bases lining up with TRBD1. The CDR3 extends over 16 amino acids. Germline V gene sequence: CDR1 SGHNT, CDR2 YYREEE (reference sequence). V was clipped by 3 bases and J by 6 bases; unmatched bases: 11. The CDR3 DNA is TGTGCCAGCAGCTGGTGGCCCGGGACAGGGTTGGATACGCAGTATTTT. It translates to CASSWWPGTGLDTQYF.

The chain joins TRBV19 to TRBJ1-6; 8 positions match TRBD1. Germline loops: CDR1 LNHDA, CDR2 SQIVND (reference sequence). V dropped 6 bases and J dropped 7; count of bases not matched to a gene: 8. The CDR3 extends over 15 amino acids. In nucleotides, the CDR3 is TGTGCCAGTAGCCTGGACAGGGACTGGAATTCACCCCTCCACTTT. Amino acids: CASSLDRDWNSPLHF.

This chain links TRBV27 with TRBJ1-1; D is perhaps TRBD1 (5 bases). CDR1 and CDR2 (germline): MNHEY, SMNVEV (reference sequence). This CDR3 spans 13 amino acids. V was cut by 7 bases and J by 5 bases, with 14 bases left in between. The CDR3 region has the DNA TGTGCCAGCACCTTCTCCCAGGGAACTGAAGCTTTCTTT. Translating it yields CASTFSQGTEAFF.

This chain links TRBV10-3 with TRBJ1-4, with TRBD1 matching 12 bases. The CDR3 runs 14 residues. The trim removed 7 bases at V and 8 bases at J, leaving 5 bases unmatched. Germline V gives CDR1 ENHRY, CDR2 SYGVKD. The CDR3 loop is CAITSGTGGEKLFF. The CDR3 bases are TGTGCCATCACTTCCGGGACAGGGGGCGAAAAACTGTTTTTT.

In this sample, this clone turned up once. The chain recombines TRBV28 with TRBJ1-5, with D possibly being TRBD1 (5 bases). V was trimmed by 5 bases and J by 3 bases, leaving 17 bases between them. Looked up from germline, CDR1 is MDHEN and CDR2 is SYDVKM. This CDR3 has 16 amino acids. CDR3 amino acids: CASSPWGGDYNQPQHF. The CDR3 bases are TGTGCCAGCAGTCCTTGGGGAGGGGACTACAATCAGCCCCAGCATTTT.

The rearrangement uses TRBV7-2 and TRBJ2-4; 8 bases line up with TRBD1. V shed 5 bases, J shed 1 base, and the junction held 7 bases outside the gene matches. This CDR3 contains 16 residues. CDR1 and CDR2 from the germline V gene are SGHTA and FQGNSA. CDR3 DNA sequence: TGTGCCAGCAGCCCTAGGACAGGGCCCGCCAAAAACATTCAGTACTTC. Protein sequence: CASSPRTGPAKNIQYF.

The chain links TRBV7-9 to TRBJ2-7, with D perhaps matching TRBD2 (6 bases). V was cut by 3 bases and J by 2 bases, with 8 bases left in between. Germline CDR1 SEHNR, CDR2 FQNEAQ (reference sequence). This CDR3 comprises 13 residues. For the CDR3, the DNA is TGTGCCAGCAGCTTCGGGGGTCCCTACGAGCAGTACTTC. Amino acids: CASSFGGPYEQYF.

This chain joins TRBV5-1 and TRBJ2-1; D ambiguous. The CDR3 extends over 13 amino acids. V shed 2 bases and J shed 6 bases, with 9 bases lying between them. CDR1 is SGHRS, CDR2 YFSETQ, per germline. CDR3 DNA sequence: TGCGCCAGCAGCTTCGGAAGACTCAATGAGCAGTTCTTC. Encoded protein: CASSFGRLNEQFF.

The chain's CDR3 is CASSSAGIFDYGYTF. DNA for the CDR3: TGTGCCAGCAGTTCCGCAGGTATATTTGACTATGGCTACACCTTC. The chain links TRBV6-5 to TRBJ1-2; D ambiguous. CDR3 length: 15 amino acids. Trimming took off 4 bases at V and 3 bases at J, with 15 bases between the two ends. In germline, CDR1 is MNHEY, CDR2 SVGAGI.

V is TRBV11-2 and J is TRBJ2-2, with 8 nucleotides matching TRBD1. The CDR3 sequence is 15 residues long. Trimming removed 1 base from V and 7 bases from J; junction bases left unmatched: 5. Per germline, CDR1 SGHAT and CDR2 FQNNGV. CDR3 region: CASSLVRGPIGELFF. The CDR3, as DNA: TGTGCCAGCAGCTTAGTCAGGGGGCCTATCGGGGAGCTGTTTTTT.

The rearrangement links TRBV2 to TRBJ2-7; possibly TRBD1 for D (5 bases). Germline CDR1 reads SNHLY; CDR2 reads FYNNEI. The CDR3 length is 14 residues. V lost 7 bases and J lost 2, with 15 bases in between. CDR3 sequence (DNA): TGTGCCAGCAATGACAGACAGATGACCTACGAGCAGTACTTC. Its translation: CASNDRQMTYEQYF.

This chain connects TRBV15 to TRBJ2-2; TRBD1 agrees at 8 bases. The CDR3 runs to 16 residues. Germline V gives CDR1 LNHNV, CDR2 YYDKDF (reference sequence). The V segment lost 0 bases and the J segment 2 bases; nucleotides outside the gene matches: 2. The CDR3 region has the DNA TGTGCCACCAGCAGAGACAGGGGGCTAAACACCGGGGAGCTGTTTTTT. Protein sequence: CATSRDRGLNTGELFF.

This chain connects TRBV20-1 to TRBJ2-3; TRBD2 matches at 9 bases. Germline V lookup: CDR1 DFQATT, CDR2 SNEGSKA (reference sequence). V shed 3 bases and J 1 base; nucleotides not matched to a gene: 14. This CDR3 comprises 18 residues. The CDR3 loop reads CSASGSAGGPRGTDTQYF. CDR3 coding DNA: TGCAGTGCTAGTGGTTCGGCGGGGGGGCCCCGGGGCACAGATACGCAGTATTTT.

The chain has TRBV2 and TRBJ2-5; 12 positions match TRBD1. Per the germline V gene, CDR1 is SNHLY and CDR2 is FYNNEI. The CDR3 loop spans 15 amino acids. After removal of 6 bases from V and 5 bases from J, the junction contained 7 bases not matched to a gene. Here the CDR3 DNA reads TGTGCCAGCAGGGCCGGGACAGGGGGCTTGGAGACCCAGTACTTC. Its translation: CASRAGTGGLETQYF.

This chain links TRBV28 with TRBJ1-5, with unresolved D. Trimming took off 3 bases at V and 0 bases at J, with 12 bases between the two ends. This CDR3 spans 16 amino acids. The germline CDR1 and CDR2 sequences are MDHEN and SYDVKM. The DNA of the CDR3 is TGTGCCAGCAGTTTTTTGCGGGGTACTAGCAATCAGCCCCAGCATTTT. Protein product: CASSFLRGTSNQPQHF.

The J gene is TRBJ1-2, the V gene TRBV28; tentatively, D is TRBD1 (5 bases). Germline assignment: CDR1 MDHEN and CDR2 SYDVKM. CDR3 length: 12 residues. V lost 11 bases and J 2 bases, leaving 12 bases between the germline ends. The CDR3 protein is CAHGGGNYGYTF. CDR3 nucleotides: TGTGCCCATGGGGGGGGGAACTATGGCTACACCTTC.

The V gene is TRBV5-6, the J gene TRBJ1-6; unclear D gene. With 0 bases removed from V and 12 bases from J, the gap between germline ends came to 7 bases. The CDR3 spans 12 residues. Germline CDR1 reads SGHDT; CDR2 reads YYEEEE. This chain's CDR3 is CASSLAGLPLHF. The CDR3 DNA sequence: TGTGCCAGCAGCTTGGCCGGACTACCCCTCCACTTT. Together with reference TRBV5-6 and TRBJ1-6, the CDR3 gives the full variable domain: DAGVTQSPTHLIKTRGQQVTLRCSPKSGHDTVSWYQQALGQGPQFIFQYYEEEERQRGNFPDRFSGHQFPNYSSELNVNALLLGDSALYLCASSLAGLPLHFGNGTRLTVT.

As to this clone: Sequence at one end of the junction differs from germline and may be a read error. The rearrangement joins TRBV28 to TRBJ1-1; 7 positions agree with TRBD1. CDR1 is MDHEN and CDR2 is SYDVKM in the germline V gene. CDR3 length equals 13 residues. CDR3 in amino acids: CGSRGQLNTEAFF. CDR3 nucleotides: TGTGGCAGCCGGGGACAGCTGAACACTGAAGCTTTCTTT. Full variable domain (outside the CDR3, taken from reference TRBV28 and TRBJ1-1): DVKVTQSSRYLVKRTGEKVFLECVQDMDHENMFWYRQDPGLGLRLIYFSYDVKMKEKGDIPEGYSVSREKKERFSLILESASTNQTSMYLCGSRGQLNTEAFFGQGTRLTVV.

The genes are TRBV2 and TRBJ2-7; 8 nucleotides agree with TRBD1. There are 14 residues in the CDR3. V lost 6 bases to trimming and J lost 6 bases; unmatched junction nucleotides: 10. Germline values: CDR1 SNHLY, CDR2 FYNNEI. In DNA form, the CDR3 reads TGTGCCAGCAGGGCGGTAGGACAGGGAGCCGAGCAGTACTTC. It translates to CASRAVGQGAEQYF.

The chain has TRBV20-1 and TRBJ2-7, with D possibly TRBD1 on 5 matching bases. The CDR3 covers 11 residues. Per the germline V gene, CDR1 is DFQATT and CDR2 is SNEGSKA (reference sequence). Trimming took off 3 bases at V and 4 bases at J, with 7 bases between the two ends. The DNA for the CDR3 is TGCAGTGCTAGGGACAAGTACGAGCAGTACTTC. It translates to CSARDKYEQYF.